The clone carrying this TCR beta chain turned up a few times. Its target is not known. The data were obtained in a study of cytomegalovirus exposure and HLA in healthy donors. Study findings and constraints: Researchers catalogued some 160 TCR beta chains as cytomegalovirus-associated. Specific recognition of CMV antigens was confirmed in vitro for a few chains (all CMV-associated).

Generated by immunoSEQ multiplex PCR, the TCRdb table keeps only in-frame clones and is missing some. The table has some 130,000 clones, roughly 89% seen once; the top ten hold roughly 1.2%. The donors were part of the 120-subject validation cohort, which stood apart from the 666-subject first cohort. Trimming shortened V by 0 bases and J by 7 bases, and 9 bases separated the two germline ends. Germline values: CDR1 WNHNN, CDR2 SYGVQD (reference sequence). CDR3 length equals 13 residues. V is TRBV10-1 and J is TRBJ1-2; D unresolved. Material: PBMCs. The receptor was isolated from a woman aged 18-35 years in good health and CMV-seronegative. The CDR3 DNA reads TGCGCCAGCAGTGAGTCGGGTGGCGGTGGCTACACCTTC. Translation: CASSESGGGGYTF.